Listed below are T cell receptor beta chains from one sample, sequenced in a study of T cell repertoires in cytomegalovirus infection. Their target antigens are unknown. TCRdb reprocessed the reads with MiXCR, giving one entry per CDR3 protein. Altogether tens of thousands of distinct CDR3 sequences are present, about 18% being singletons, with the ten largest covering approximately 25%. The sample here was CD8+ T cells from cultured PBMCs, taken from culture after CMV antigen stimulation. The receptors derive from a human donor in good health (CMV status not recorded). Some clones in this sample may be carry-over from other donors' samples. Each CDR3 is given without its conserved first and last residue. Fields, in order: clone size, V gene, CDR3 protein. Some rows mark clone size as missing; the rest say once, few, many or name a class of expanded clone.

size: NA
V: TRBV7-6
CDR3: ASSLGTGTEAF

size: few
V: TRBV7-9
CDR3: ASSLGITGGNQPQH

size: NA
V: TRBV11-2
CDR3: ASSQDRATEQF

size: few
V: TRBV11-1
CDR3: ASSLGGGRTAYEQY

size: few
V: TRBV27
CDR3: ASSFEADNEQF

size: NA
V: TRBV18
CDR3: ASSPLGQEGKNSQY

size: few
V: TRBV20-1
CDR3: SATGTGTFYEQY

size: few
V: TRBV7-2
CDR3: ASSPAGQGYGYT

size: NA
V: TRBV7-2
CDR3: ASSSPHRSYEQY

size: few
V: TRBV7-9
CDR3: ASSPPRAPEQY

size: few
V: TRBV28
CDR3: ATSEGAYEQY

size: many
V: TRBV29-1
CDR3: SVEQSQGYTEAF

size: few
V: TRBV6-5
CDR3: ASSNRGTGYT

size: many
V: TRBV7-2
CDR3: ASSAGVTYNEQF

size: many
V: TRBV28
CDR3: AVVGAPFTEAF

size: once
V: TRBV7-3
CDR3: ASSTNPGAQDEQY

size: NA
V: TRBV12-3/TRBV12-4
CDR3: ASSFSRGYEQY